The sequence of this T cell receptor (beta chain) was determined in a study of T cells in Graves' hyperthyroidism and ophthalmopathy. This clonotype was detected a few times. Trimming stripped 5 bases from V and 6 bases from J, with 28 bases between. The germline V gene encodes CDR1 SGHVS and CDR2 FQNEAQ. This CDR3 is 18 amino acids long. Uncontrolled infection, other autoimmune disease, pregnancy or lactation barred patients from enrollment. From more than 9.5 ml of fresh peripheral blood, PBMCs were isolated. The TCR beta CDR3 regions underwent amplification using RNA transcripts as the source. The HTBI primer set served for first-round RT-PCR of the TCR CDR3. MiXCR, applied by TCRdb to the multiplex PCR reads, yields one record per CDR3 protein. This sample carries 800,000 or so distinct CDR3 sequences, roughly 40% of them seen once, and the ten largest clones take 7.5% to 9.5%.

This receptor was obtained from a man in his late teens or twenties with Graves' hyperthyroidism. This chain uses TRBV7-8 with TRBJ2-5; D gene ambiguous. Sequenced sample: blood. The CDR3 reads CASSRYRAGRVGLQTQYF. CDR3 coding DNA: TGTGCCAGCAGCCGCTATCGGGCAGGTCGAGTGGGATTGCAGACCCAGTACTTC.